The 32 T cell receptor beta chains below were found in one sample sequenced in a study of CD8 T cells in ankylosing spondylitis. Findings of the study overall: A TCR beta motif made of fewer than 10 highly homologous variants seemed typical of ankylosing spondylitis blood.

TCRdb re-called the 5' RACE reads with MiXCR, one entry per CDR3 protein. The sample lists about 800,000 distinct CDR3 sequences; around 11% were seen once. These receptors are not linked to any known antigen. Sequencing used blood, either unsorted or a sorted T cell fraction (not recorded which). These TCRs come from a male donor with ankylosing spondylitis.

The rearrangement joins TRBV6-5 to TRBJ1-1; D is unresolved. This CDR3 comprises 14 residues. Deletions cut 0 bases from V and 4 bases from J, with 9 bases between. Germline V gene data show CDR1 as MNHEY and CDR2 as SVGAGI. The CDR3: CASSYSNEGTEAFF. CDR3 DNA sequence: TGTGCCAGCAGTTACTCTAATGAAGGCACTGAAGCTTTCTTT.

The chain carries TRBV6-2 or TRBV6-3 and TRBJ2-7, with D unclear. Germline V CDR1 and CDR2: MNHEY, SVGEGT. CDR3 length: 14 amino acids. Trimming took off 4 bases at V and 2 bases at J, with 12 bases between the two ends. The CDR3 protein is CASSLGIFTYEQYF. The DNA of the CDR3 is TGTGCCAGCAGTTTGGGCATCTTCACCTACGAGCAGTACTTC.

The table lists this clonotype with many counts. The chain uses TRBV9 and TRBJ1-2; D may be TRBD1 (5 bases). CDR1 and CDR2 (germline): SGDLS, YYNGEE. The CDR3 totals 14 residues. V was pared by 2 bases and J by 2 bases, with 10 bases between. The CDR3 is CASSVGGTNYGYTF. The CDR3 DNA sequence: TGTGCCAGCAGCGTGGGGGGGACCAACTATGGCTACACCTTC.

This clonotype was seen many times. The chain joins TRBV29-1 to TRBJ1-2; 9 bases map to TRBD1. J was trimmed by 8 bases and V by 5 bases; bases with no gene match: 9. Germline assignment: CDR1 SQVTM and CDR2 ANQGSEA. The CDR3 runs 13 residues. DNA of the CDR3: TGCAGCGTTCGCCGGGACAGGGACGGGGGCTACACCTTC. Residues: CSVRRDRDGGYTF.

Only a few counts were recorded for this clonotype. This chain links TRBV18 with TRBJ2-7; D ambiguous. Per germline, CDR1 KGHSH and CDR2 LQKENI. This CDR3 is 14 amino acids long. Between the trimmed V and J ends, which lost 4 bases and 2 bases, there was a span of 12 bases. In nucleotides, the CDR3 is TGTGCCAGCTCACGTGGTGGAGAAGCCTACGAGCAGTACTTC. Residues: CASSRGGEAYEQYF.

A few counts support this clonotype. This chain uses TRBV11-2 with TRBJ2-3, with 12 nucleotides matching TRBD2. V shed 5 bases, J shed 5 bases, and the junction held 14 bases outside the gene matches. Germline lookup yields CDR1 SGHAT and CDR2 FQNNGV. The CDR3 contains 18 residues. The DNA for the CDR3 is TGTGCCAGCAGCAAATACCCCACTAGCGGGAGGAAGGTAGATACGCAGTATTTT. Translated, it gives CASSKYPTSGRKVDTQYF.

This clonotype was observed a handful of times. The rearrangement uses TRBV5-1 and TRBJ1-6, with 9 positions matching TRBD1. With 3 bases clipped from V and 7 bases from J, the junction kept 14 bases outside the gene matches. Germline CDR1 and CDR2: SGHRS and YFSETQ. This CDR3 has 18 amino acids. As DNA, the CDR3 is TGCGCCAGCAGCTGGGAACCTCCGGGACAGGGCCGAAATTCACCCCTCCACTTT. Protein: CASSWEPPGQGRNSPLHF.

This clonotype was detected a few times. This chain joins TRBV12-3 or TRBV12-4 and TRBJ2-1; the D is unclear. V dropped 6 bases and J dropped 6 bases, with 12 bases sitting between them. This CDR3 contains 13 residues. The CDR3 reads CASSPVAINEQFF. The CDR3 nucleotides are TGTGCCAGCAGCCCAGTTGCCATCAATGAGCAGTTCTTC.

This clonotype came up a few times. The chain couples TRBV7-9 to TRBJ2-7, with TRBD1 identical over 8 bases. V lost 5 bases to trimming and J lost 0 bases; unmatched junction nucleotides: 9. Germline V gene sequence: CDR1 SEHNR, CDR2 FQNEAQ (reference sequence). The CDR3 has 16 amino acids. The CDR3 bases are TGTGCCAGCAGCGGGACGGGACAGGTCTTCTCCTACGAGCAGTACTTC. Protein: CASSGTGQVFSYEQYF.

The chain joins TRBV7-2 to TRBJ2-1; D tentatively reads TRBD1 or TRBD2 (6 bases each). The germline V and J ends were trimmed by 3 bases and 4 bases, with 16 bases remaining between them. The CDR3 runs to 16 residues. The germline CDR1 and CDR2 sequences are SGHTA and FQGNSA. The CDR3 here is CASSFRGGRGYNEQFF. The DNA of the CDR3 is TGTGCCAGCAGCTTTAGAGGGGGGAGAGGGTACAATGAGCAGTTCTTC.

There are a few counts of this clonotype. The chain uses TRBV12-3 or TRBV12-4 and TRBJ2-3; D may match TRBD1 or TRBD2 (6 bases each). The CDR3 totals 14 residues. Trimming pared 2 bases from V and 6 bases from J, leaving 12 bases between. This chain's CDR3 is CASSLRGARDTQYF. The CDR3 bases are TGTGCCAGCAGTTTAAGGGGGGCGAGGGATACGCAGTATTTT.

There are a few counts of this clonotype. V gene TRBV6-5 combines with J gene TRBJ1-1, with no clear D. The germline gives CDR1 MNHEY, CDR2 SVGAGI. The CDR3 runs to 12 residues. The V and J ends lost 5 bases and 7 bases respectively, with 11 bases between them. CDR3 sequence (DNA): TGTGCCAGCAGTCCAGGTTGGGGTGAAGCTTTCTTT. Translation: CASSPGWGEAFF.

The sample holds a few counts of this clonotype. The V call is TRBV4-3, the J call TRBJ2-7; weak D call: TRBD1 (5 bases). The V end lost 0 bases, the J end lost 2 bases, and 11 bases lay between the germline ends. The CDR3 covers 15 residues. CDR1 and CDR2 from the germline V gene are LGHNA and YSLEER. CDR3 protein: CASSQDWGRTYEQYF. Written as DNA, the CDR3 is TGCGCCAGCAGCCAAGACTGGGGCAGGACCTACGAGCAGTACTTC.

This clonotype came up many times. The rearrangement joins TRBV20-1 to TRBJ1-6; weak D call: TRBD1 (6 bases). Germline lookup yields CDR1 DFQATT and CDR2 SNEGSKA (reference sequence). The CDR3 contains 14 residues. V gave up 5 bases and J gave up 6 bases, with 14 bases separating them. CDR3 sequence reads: CSAVGGAGNSPLHF. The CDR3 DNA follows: TGCAGTGCTGTCGGGGGCGCGGGTAATTCACCCCTCCACTTT.

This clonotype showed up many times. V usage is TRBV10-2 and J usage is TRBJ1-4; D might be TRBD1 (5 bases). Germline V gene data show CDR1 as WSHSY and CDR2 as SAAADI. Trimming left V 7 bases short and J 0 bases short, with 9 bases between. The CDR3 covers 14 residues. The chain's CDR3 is CASKQVATNEKLFF. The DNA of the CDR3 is TGCGCCAGCAAACAGGTTGCAACTAATGAAAAACTGTTTTTT.

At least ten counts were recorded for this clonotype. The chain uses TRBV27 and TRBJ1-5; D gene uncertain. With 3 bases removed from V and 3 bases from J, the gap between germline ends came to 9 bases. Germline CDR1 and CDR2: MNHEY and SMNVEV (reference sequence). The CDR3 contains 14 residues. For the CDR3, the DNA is TGTGCCAGCAGTTTGGGCAGGACCAATCAGCCCCAGCATTTT. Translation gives CASSLGRTNQPQHF.

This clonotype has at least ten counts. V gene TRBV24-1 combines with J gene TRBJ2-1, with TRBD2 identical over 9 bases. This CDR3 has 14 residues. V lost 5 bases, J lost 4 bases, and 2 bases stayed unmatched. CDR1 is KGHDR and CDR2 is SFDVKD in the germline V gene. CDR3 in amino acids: CATSGTSGYNEQFF. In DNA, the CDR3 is TGTGCCACCAGTGGAACTAGCGGGTACAATGAGCAGTTCTTC.

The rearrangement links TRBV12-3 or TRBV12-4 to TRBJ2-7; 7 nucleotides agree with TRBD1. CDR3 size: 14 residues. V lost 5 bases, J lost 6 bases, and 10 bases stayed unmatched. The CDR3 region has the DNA TGTGCCAGCAGTCAGGACAGGTCCCGGGGCGAGCAGTACTTC. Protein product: CASSQDRSRGEQYF.

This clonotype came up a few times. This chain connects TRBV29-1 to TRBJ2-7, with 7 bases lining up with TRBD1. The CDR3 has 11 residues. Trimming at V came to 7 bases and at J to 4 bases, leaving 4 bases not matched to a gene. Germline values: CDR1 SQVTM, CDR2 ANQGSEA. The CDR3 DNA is TGCAGCGCAGGACAGGAATACGAGCAGTACTTC. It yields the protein CSAGQEYEQYF.

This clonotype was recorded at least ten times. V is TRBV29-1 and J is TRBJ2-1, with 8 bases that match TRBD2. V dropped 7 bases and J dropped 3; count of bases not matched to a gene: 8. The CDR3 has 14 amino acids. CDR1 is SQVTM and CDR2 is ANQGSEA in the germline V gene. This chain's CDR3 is CSAAVAGYYNEQFF. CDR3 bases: TGCAGCGCCGCGGTAGCGGGATACTACAATGAGCAGTTCTTC.

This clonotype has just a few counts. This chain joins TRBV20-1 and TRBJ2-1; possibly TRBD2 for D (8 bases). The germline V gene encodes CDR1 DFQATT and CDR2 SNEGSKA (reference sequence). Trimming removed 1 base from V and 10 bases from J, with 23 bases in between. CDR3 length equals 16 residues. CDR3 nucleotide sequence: TGCAGTGCTAGAGCAGGGGGAAGCGGGAGATTTCGGGAGCAGTTCTTC. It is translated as CSARAGGSGRFREQFF.

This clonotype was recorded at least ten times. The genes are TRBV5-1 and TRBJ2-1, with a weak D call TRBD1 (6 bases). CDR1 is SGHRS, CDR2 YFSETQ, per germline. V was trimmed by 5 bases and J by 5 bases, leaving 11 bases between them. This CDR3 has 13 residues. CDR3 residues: CASRFGQNNEQFF. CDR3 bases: TGCGCCAGCAGGTTTGGACAGAACAATGAGCAGTTCTTC.

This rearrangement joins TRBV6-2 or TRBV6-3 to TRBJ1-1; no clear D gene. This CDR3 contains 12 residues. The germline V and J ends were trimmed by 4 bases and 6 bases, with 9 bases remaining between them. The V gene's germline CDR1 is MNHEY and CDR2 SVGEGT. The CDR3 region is CASSLTNAEAFF. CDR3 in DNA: TGTGCCAGCAGTTTAACTAACGCTGAAGCTTTCTTT.

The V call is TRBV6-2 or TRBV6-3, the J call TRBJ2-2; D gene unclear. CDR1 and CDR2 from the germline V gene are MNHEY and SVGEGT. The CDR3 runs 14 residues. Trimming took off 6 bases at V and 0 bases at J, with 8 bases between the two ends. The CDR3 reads CASRNLANTGELFF. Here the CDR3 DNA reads TGTGCCAGCAGGAACCTAGCGAACACCGGGGAGCTGTTTTTT.

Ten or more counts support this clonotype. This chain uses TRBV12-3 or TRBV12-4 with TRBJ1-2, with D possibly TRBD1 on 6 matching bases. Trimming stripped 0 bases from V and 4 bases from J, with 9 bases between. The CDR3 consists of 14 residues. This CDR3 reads CASSLAGASYGYTF. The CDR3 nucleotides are TGTGCCAGCAGTTTAGCGGGGGCCTCCTATGGCTACACCTTC.

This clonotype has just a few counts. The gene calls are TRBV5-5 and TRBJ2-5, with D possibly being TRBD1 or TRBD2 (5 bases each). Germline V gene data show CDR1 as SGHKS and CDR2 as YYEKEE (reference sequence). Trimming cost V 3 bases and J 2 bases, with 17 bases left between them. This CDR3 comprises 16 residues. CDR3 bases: TGTGCCAGCAGCTCCCGGGGCGCAGACAGACAAGAGACCCAGTACTTC. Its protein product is CASSSRGADRQETQYF.

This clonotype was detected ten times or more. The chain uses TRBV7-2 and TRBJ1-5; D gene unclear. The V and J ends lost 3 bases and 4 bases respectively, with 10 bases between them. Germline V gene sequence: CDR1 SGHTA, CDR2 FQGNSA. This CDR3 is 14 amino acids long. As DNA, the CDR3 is TGTGCCAGCAGCTTCGGGCAGCCGAATCAGCCCCAGCATTTT. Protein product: CASSFGQPNQPQHF.

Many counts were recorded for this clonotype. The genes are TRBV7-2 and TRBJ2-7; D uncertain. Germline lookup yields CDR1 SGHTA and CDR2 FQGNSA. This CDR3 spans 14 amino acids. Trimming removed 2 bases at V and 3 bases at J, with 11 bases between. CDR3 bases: TGTGCCAGCAGCTTACTCCCCGGCAGCTACGAGCAGTACTTC. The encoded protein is CASSLLPGSYEQYF.

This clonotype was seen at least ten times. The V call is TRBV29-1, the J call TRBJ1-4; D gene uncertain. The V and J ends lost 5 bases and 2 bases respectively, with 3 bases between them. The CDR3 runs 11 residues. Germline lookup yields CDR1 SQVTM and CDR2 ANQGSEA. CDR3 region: CSVTTNEKLFF. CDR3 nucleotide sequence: TGCAGCGTTACCACTAATGAAAAACTGTTTTTT.

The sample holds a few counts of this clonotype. Written as DNA, the CDR3 is TGCGCCAGCAGCCGGTACGGGACAGGGGGCTACGAGCAGTACTTC. This gives the protein CASSRYGTGGYEQYF. The V call is TRBV4-3, the J call TRBJ2-7; 11 bases align to TRBD1. This CDR3 spans 15 amino acids. V trimming: 4 bases; J trimming: 3 bases; junction bases outside the gene matches: 5. From germline, CDR1 is LGHNA and CDR2 YSLEER.

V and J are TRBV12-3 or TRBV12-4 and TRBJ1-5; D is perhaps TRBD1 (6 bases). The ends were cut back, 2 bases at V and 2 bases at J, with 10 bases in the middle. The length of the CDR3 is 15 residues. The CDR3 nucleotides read TGTGCCAGCAGTTTAAACAGGGTGGGCAATCAGCCCCAGCATTTT. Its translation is CASSLNRVGNQPQHF.

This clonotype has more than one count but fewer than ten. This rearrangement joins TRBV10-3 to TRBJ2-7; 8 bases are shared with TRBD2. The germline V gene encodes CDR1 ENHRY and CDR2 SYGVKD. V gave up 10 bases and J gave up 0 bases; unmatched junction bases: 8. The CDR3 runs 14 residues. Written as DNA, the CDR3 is TGTGCCACCGCTCCCAGCGGGAGCTCCTACGAGCAGTACTTC. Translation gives CATAPSGSSYEQYF.